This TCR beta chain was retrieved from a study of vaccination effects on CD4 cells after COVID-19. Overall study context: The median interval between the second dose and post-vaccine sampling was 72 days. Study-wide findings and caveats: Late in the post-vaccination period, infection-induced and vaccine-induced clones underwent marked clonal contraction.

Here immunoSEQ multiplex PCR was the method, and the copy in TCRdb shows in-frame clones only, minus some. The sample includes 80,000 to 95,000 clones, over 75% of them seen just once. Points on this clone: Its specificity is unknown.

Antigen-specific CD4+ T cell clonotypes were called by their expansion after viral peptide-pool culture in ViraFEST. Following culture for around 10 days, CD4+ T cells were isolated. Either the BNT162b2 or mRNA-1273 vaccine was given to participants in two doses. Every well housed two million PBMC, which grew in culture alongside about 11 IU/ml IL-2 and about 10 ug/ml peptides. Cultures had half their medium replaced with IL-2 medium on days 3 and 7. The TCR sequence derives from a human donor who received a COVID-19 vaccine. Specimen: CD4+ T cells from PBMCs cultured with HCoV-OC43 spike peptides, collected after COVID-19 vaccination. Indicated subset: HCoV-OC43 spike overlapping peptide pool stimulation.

CDR3 protein: CASGGQANTEAFF. Here the CDR3 DNA reads TGCGCCAGCGGGGGACAGGCTAACACTGAAGCTTTCTTT. The chain is built from TRBV10-2 and TRBJ1-1, with 8 nucleotides matching TRBD1. Germline loops: CDR1 WSHSY, CDR2 SAAADI. The V and J ends lost 8 bases and 2 bases, in that order; junction bases with no gene match: 4. The CDR3 covers 13 residues.